This T cell receptor (beta chain) is drawn from a study of blood T cell repertoires in COVID-19. Study information: Acute-phase and convalescent COVID-19 samples originated in the United States, Italy and Spain.

In Seattle, patients joined the study during active infection and were tracked longitudinally. Sequencing used immunoSEQ multiplex PCR; TCRdb keeps in-frame clones, though not all of them. Of about 130,000 clones listed, more than 80% were seen once; the top ten hold approximately 3%. This clone was counted once. The receptor was isolated from an elderly woman with COVID-19, enrolled during active disease. The sequencing sample was made of peripheral blood.

The CDR3, as DNA: TGCGCCAGCAGGGCTCCGGGATTAGGCGGTGAAAAACTGTTTTTT. The encoded protein is CASRAPGLGGEKLFF. The V call is TRBV5-1, the J call TRBJ1-4; D remains ambiguous. V lost 5 bases and J 7 bases, leaving 18 bases between the germline ends. The CDR3 is 15 residues long. Germline V lookup: CDR1 SGHRS, CDR2 YFSETQ.